These T cell receptor beta chains were read from a single sample in a study of brain T cells in children with intractable seizures. Repertoires were generated with immunoSEQ multiplex PCR, while TCRdb's copy carries only in-frame clones and drops some. The sample yields around 70,000 clones, 85% to 95% seen once. Source: peripheral blood, taken at surgery. The receptors originated from a boy in the first two years of life with tuberous sclerosis and intractable seizures. CDR3s include the opening cysteine and the closing phenylalanine or tryptophan.

TRBJ1-1	TRBV6-5	CASSYQSRNTEAFF
TRBJ1-5	TRBV28	CASSYTSYSNQPQHF
TRBJ1-5	TRBV27	CASSLFAVGQPQHF
TRBJ2-2	TRBV19	CASSIGLTNTGELFF
TRBJ1-1	TRBV10-3	CAIGGPYTEAFF
TRBJ2-4	TRBV30	CAWSGGERAGKNIQYF
TRBJ2-5	TRBV6-2/TRBV6-3	CASSAVVPGETQYF
TRBJ1-2	TRBV12-3/TRBV12-4	CASSPTAYYGYTF
TRBJ2-2	TRBV19	CASSIGVVGSGELFF
TRBJ2-5	TRBV7-9	CASSGGTDETQYF
TRBJ2-7	TRBV2	CASDPGAYEQYF
TRBJ2-1	TRBV7-9	CASSHGRGGNEQFF
TRBJ1-2	TRBV7-9	CASSLNPTTGDGYTF
TRBJ2-7	TRBV3-1/TRBV3-2	CASSQDQAFTYEQYF
TRBJ2-1	TRBV5-4	CASSKTRTLLYNEQFF
TRBJ1-5	TRBV3-1/TRBV3-2	CASSQRGGQPQHF
TRBJ2-3	TRBV28	CASSFETSGRAEDTQYF
TRBJ2-5	TRBV20-1	CSARRQETQYF
TRBJ2-7	TRBV4-1	CASSLFGESEQYF
TRBJ1-4	TRBV15	CATSSRDKGDEKLFF
TRBJ2-1	TRBV5-1	CASSLGDRDNEQFF
TRBJ2-1	TRBV7-9	CASSSRGAASSYNEQFF
TRBJ2-5	TRBV6-4	CASQSGGRETQYF
TRBJ2-3	TRBV4-2	CASSQASRGRDTQYF
TRBJ1-2	TRBV4-2	CASSQDLTSGVYGYTF
TRBJ1-5	TRBV5-8	CASSYTDRPGHQPQHF
TRBJ2-1	TRBV2	CASSEIGRGFNEQFF
TRBJ2-7	TRBV7-9	CASSLAGDYEQYF
TRBJ1-2	TRBV5-4	CASSLDRQGYGYTF
TRBJ1-2	TRBV18	CASSPGVGHYGYTF
TRBJ1-1	TRBV12-3/TRBV12-4	CASSLGGEAFF
TRBJ2-7	TRBV9	CASSYSGTDLPYEQYF
TRBJ2-1	TRBV30	CAWSTGTSGSNEQFF
TRBJ2-5	TRBV18	CASSHETQYF
TRBJ2-4	TRBV5-1	CASSLGDYAKNIQYF
TRBJ1-1	TRBV6-6	CASVRVQGNENTEAFF
TRBJ2-3	TRBV7-9	CASSLDHLTDTQYF
TRBJ2-7	TRBV5-5	CASSPWPGTAYEQYF
TRBJ1-5	TRBV2	CASSGGRQPQHF
TRBJ1-4	TRBV13	CASSFETDEKLFF
TRBJ2-7	TRBV19	CASSRKTDSSYEQYF
TRBJ2-7	TRBV4-2	CASSQEGLPSYEQYF
TRBJ1-1	TRBV7-2	CASSLLGAGMNTEAFF
TRBJ2-2	TRBV4-1	CASSPVSRGRGELFF
TRBJ2-7	TRBV5-6	CASSLESYEQYF
TRBJ2-7	TRBV30	CAWRTGYEQYF
TRBJ1-3	TRBV9	CASSVATLGSTGNTIYF
TRBJ1-2	TRBV5-1	CASSLGGTDNYGYTF
TRBJ2-5	TRBV30	CAWSPAGLRQETQYF
TRBJ2-1	TRBV19	CASKPGSFFGTAGNEQFF
TRBJ2-1	TRBV7-9	CASSPRLVRYNEQFF
TRBJ2-5	TRBV4-1	CASSHGLAGRQETQYF
TRBJ1-1	TRBV5-4	CASSIRGYTEAFF
TRBJ2-7	TRBV28	CASMAGASGSIYEQYF
TRBJ1-6	TRBV12-3/TRBV12-4	CASSRSTGVPLHF